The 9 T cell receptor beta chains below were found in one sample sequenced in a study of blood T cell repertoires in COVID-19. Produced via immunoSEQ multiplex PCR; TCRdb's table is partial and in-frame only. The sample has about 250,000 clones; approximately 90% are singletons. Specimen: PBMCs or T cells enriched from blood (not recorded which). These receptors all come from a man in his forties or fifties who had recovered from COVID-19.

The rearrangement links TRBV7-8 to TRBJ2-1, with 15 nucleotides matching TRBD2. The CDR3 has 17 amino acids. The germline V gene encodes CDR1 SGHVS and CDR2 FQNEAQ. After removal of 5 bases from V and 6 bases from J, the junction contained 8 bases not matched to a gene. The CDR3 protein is CASSILPGLAGGNEQFF. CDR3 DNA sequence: TGTGCCAGCAGCATATTACCGGGACTAGCGGGAGGCAATGAGCAGTTCTTC.

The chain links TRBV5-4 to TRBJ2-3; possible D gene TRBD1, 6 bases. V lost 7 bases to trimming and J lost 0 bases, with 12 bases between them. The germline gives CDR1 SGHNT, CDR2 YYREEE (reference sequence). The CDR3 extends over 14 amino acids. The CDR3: CASGGGGSTDTQYF. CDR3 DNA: TGTGCCAGCGGGGGCGGCGGGAGCACAGATACGCAGTATTTT. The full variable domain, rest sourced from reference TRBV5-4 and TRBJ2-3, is ETGVTQSPTHLIKTRGQQVTLRCSSQSGHNTVSWYQQALGQGPQFIFQYYREEENGRGNFPPRFSGLQFPNYSSELNVNALELDDSALYLCASGGGGSTDTQYFGPGTRLTVL.

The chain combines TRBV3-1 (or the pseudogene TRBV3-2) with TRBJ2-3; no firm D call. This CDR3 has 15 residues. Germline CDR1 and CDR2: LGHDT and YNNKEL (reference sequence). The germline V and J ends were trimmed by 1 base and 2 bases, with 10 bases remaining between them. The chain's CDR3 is CASSQAGFSTDTQYF. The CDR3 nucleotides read TGTGCCAGCAGCCAAGCAGGTTTCTCCACAGATACGCAGTATTTT.

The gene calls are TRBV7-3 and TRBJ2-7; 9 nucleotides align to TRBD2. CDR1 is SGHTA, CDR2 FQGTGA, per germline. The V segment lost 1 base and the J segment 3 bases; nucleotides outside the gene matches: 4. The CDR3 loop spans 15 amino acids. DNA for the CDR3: TGTGCCAGCAGCTTAAATCCTAGCGGGATCTACGAGCAGTACTTC. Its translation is CASSLNPSGIYEQYF.

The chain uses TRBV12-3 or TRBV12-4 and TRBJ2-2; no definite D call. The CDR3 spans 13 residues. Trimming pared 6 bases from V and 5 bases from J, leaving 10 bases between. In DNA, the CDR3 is TGTGCCAGCAGCTACTTGGAGACCGGGGAGCTGTTTTTT. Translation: CASSYLETGELFF.

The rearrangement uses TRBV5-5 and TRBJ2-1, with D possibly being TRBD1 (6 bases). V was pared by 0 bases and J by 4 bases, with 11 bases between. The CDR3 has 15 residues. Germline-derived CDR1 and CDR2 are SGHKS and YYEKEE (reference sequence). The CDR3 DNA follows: TGTGCCAGCAGCTTGGGCGGACAGATATACAATGAGCAGTTCTTC. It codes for CASSLGGQIYNEQFF.

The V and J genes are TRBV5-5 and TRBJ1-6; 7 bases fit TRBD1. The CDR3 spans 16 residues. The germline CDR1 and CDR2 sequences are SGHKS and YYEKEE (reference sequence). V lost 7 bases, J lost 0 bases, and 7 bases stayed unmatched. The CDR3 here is CASDRVGSSYNSPLHF. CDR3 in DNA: TGTGCCAGCGACAGGGTGGGGAGCTCCTATAATTCACCCCTCCACTTT.

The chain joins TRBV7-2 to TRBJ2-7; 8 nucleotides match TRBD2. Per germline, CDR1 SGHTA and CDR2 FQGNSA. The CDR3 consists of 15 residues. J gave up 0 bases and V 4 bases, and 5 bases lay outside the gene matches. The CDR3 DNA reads TGTGCCAGCAGCTCGAGCGGGGGCAGCTCCTACGAGCAGTACTTC. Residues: CASSSSGGSSYEQYF.

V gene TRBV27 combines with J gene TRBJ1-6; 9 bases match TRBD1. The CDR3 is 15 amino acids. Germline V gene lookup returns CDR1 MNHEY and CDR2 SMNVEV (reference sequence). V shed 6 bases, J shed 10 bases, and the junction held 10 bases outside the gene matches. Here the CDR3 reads CASRATGTGNSPLHF. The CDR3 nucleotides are TGTGCCAGCAGAGCTACCGGGACAGGGAACTCACCCCTCCACTTT.